This T cell receptor (beta chain) was profiled in a study of T-cell reconstitution after alpha-beta-depleted transplantation in children. This CDR3 has 14 residues. Losses at the gene ends were 4 bases for V and 10 bases for J; bases not matched to a gene: 11. CDR1 is SGHRS and CDR2 is YFSETQ in the germline V gene. Overall study findings and caveats: After transplant, at about two months, alpha-beta T cells were reportedly derived from several hundred expanded graft clones.

Turning to this clonotype: The antigen is unknown. This may be a read error, as it is one base from a much larger clone.

The TCRbeta library incorporated unique molecular identifiers. TCRdb ran MiXCR on the PCR reads and lists one entry per CDR3 protein. Altogether about 200,000 distinct CDR3 sequences are present, 5% to 7.5% being singletons, with the ten largest covering under 6%. The chain is built from TRBV5-1 and TRBJ2-1; 7 nucleotides line up with TRBD2. This TCR derives from a girl younger than two with combined immunodeficiency, due to receive a stem cell transplant. Sequences were derived from PBMCs, sampled before TCRalphabeta/CD19-depleted stem cell transplant. CDR3 protein: CASSPALSGWEQFF. CDR3 DNA: TGCGCCAGCAGCCCTGCCCTTAGCGGGTGGGAGCAGTTCTTC.